The clone carrying this T cell receptor beta chain was counted a single time. The data originate from a study of technical replicates of blood from four donors. TCRdb's copy holds only in-frame clones and misses some; the assay was immunoSEQ multiplex PCR. The sample has tens of thousands of clones, around 86% seen once. The CDR3 length is 13 residues. Between the trimmed V and J ends, which lost 1 base and 4 bases, there was a span of 5 bases. Looked up from germline, CDR1 is SGHAT and CDR2 is FQNNGV. Sequencing input: PBMCs. The sequence came from a human donor in good health. Some clones in this sample may be carry-over from other donors' samples. The chain recombines TRBV11-2 with TRBJ1-5, with unresolved D. Here the CDR3 DNA reads TGTGCCAGCAGCTTAGGGGCAAATCAGCCCCAGCATTTT. Translating it yields CASSLGANQPQHF.